A selection of T cell receptor beta chains follows, all from one sample in a study of OX40 agonist ivuxolimab in advanced cancers. Using immunoSEQ multiplex PCR, the repertoire was profiled, and TCRdb retains in-frame clones only, with some absent. The data show roughly 36,000 clones, with about four fifths seen just once and roughly a fifth held by the top ten. This sample comprised CD4+ or CD8+ T cells sorted from blood, obtained in a trial of the OX40 agonist ivuxolimab. These receptors all stem from an adult with an advanced solid tumor such as melanoma, head and neck, liver or kidney cancer. CDR3s include the opening cysteine and the closing phenylalanine or tryptophan. D genes are given only for firm matches. Size is omitted from some rows. Given values are once, few, many or a class for expanded clones.

d_call: TRBD2
clone_size: .
v_call: TRBV4-1
j_call: TRBJ2-5
cdr3_nt: TGCGCCAGCAGCCAGAATGGAGCTAGCGGGGGACAAGAGACCCAGTACTTC
cdr3_aa: CASSQNGASGGQETQYF

d_call: .
clone_size: .
v_call: TRBV18
j_call: TRBJ2-1
cdr3_nt: TGTGCCAGCTCACCTAGCCGGACCCACAATGAGCAGTTCTTC
cdr3_aa: CASSPSRTHNEQFF

d_call: .
clone_size: .
v_call: TRBV11-2
j_call: TRBJ1-1
cdr3_nt: TGTGCCAGCAGCTTAGCAGGGAGGACTGAAGCTTTCTTT
cdr3_aa: CASSLAGRTEAFF

d_call: .
clone_size: .
v_call: TRBV4-1
j_call: TRBJ1-2
cdr3_nt: TGCGCCAGCAGCCAAGGCCAACAGTTAGCTAACTATGGCTACACCTTC
cdr3_aa: CASSQGQQLANYGYTF

d_call: .
clone_size: medium-sized
v_call: TRBV6-1
j_call: TRBJ2-7
cdr3_nt: TGTGCCAGCAGTTCTCGGGACTTGGGGGGTTACGAGCAGTACTTC
cdr3_aa: CASSSRDLGGYEQYF

d_call: .
clone_size: .
v_call: TRBV4-2
j_call: TRBJ1-1
cdr3_nt: TGTGCCAGCAGCCAGAGCTTAGAGGAGTTCACTGAAGCTTTCTTT
cdr3_aa: CASSQSLEEFTEAFF

d_call: .
clone_size: medium-sized
v_call: TRBV9
j_call: TRBJ1-6
cdr3_nt: TGTGCCAGCAGCGTCTTATATAGTTCACCCCTCCACTTT
cdr3_aa: CASSVLYSSPLHF

d_call: TRBD1
clone_size: .
v_call: TRBV6-6
j_call: TRBJ1-1
cdr3_nt: TGTGCCAGCAGCCCGACAGGGGGCACTGAAGCTTTCTTT
cdr3_aa: CASSPTGGTEAFF

d_call: .
clone_size: many
v_call: TRBV12-5
j_call: TRBJ2-3
cdr3_nt: TGTGCTAGTGGTTACGGGGTAGCAGATACGCAGTATTTT
cdr3_aa: CASGYGVADTQYF

d_call: TRBD1
clone_size: .
v_call: TRBV19
j_call: TRBJ1-4
cdr3_nt: TGTGCCAGTAGTAGGGACAGGCTCGGAGGAACTAATGAAAAACTGTTTTTT
cdr3_aa: CASSRDRLGGTNEKLFF

d_call: .
clone_size: .
v_call: TRBV7-2
j_call: TRBJ2-1
cdr3_nt: TGTGCCAGCAGCTTAGAGTACGGGGAGCAGTTCTTC
cdr3_aa: CASSLEYGEQFF

d_call: .
clone_size: .
v_call: TRBV20-1
j_call: TRBJ1-1
cdr3_nt: TGCAGTGCTTCCGACAACACTGAAGCTTTCTTT
cdr3_aa: CSASDNTEAFF

d_call: .
clone_size: .
v_call: TRBV7-9
j_call: TRBJ1-3
cdr3_nt: TGTGCCAGCAGCCAAACAGGGAGCGGAAACACCATATATTTT
cdr3_aa: CASSQTGSGNTIYF

d_call: TRBD1
clone_size: few
v_call: TRBV6-1
j_call: TRBJ2-7
cdr3_nt: TGTGCCAGCACCCTGGACAGGGGAATCTACGAGCAGTACTTC
cdr3_aa: CASTLDRGIYEQYF

d_call: TRBD2
clone_size: .
v_call: TRBV6-5
j_call: TRBJ2-1
cdr3_nt: TGTGCCAGCAGTAAACAGCGGGGGGGCTCGAATGAGCAGTTCTTC
cdr3_aa: CASSKQRGGSNEQFF

d_call: .
clone_size: .
v_call: TRBV7-9
j_call: TRBJ1-1
cdr3_nt: TGTGCCAGCAGCCGGACAGACAACACTGAAGCTTTCTTT
cdr3_aa: CASSRTDNTEAFF

d_call: TRBD1
clone_size: .
v_call: TRBV5-1
j_call: TRBJ2-2
cdr3_nt: TGCGCCAGCAGACCCGGACAGGGGGCGAAGGGCGGGGAGCTGTTTTTT
cdr3_aa: CASRPGQGAKGGELFF

d_call: .
clone_size: few
v_call: TRBV10-3
j_call: TRBJ2-6
cdr3_nt: TGTGCCATCAGTAAAGGGGGCTCTGGGGCCAACGTCCTGACTTTC
cdr3_aa: CAISKGGSGANVLTF

d_call: TRBD2
clone_size: .
v_call: TRBV30
j_call: TRBJ2-7
cdr3_nt: TGTGCCTGGAGTGACGGGACTAGCGGGGGGGCCTACGAGCAGTACTTC
cdr3_aa: CAWSDGTSGGAYEQYF

d_call: TRBD1
clone_size: once
v_call: TRBV18
j_call: TRBJ2-5
cdr3_nt: TGTGCCAGCTCACCACCTCTTCTCTTAGACTACCGGGACAGGGGTGAGGAGACCCAGTACTTC
cdr3_aa: CASSPPLLLDYRDRGEETQYF

d_call: .
clone_size: .
v_call: TRBV6-5
j_call: TRBJ1-5
cdr3_nt: TGTGCCAGCAGGCCCTTTAGCAATCAGCCCCAGCATTTT
cdr3_aa: CASRPFSNQPQHF